What follows are 25 T cell receptor beta chains derived from one specimen sequenced in a study of tumour-infiltrating T cells in Burkitt lymphoma. The method was immunoSEQ multiplex PCR; TCRdb's version includes in-frame clones alone and lacks a portion of them. The top ten hold 30% to 45% of the sample, which has about a thousand clones, approximately 13% seen once. The sample consisted of tumor tissue. The receptors here all came from a human donor with diffuse large B-cell lymphoma.

The chain joins TRBV27 to TRBJ1-1; 8 bases map to TRBD1. The CDR3 runs to 15 residues. After removal of 2 bases from V and 4 bases from J, the junction contained 6 bases not matched to a gene. CDR1 is MNHEY and CDR2 is SMNVEV in the germline V gene (reference sequence). CDR3 in DNA: TGTGCCAGCAGTTTAATGCAGGGGGCTGGCACTGAAGCTTTCTTT. Amino acid sequence: CASSLMQGAGTEAFF.

This clone was seen more than once but under ten times. The rearrangement joins TRBV5-1 to TRBJ2-1; 10 bases line up with TRBD2. Germline CDR1 is SGHRS and CDR2 is YFSETQ. The CDR3 sequence is 15 residues long. The V and J ends lost 0 bases and 4 bases, in that order; junction bases with no gene match: 1. The CDR3 DNA reads TGCGCCAGCAGCTTGGGACTAGCGGGTTACAATGAGCAGTTCTTC. This translates into CASSLGLAGYNEQFF.

In its sample, this clone was seen once. The chain has TRBV7-3 and TRBJ2-7, with D tentatively TRBD1 or TRBD2 (5 bases each). Germline CDR1 reads SGHTA; CDR2 reads FQGTGA. The CDR3 covers 15 residues. The V gene lost 5 bases and the J gene lost 0 bases, with 14 bases spanning the gap. DNA of the CDR3: TGTGCCAGCAGCCCCGACGCAGGGAGCTCCTACGAGCAGTACTTC. Translation: CASSPDAGSSYEQYF.

This clone was seen only a few times. DNA for the CDR3: TGCAGGGCACACTTGAACACTGAAGCTTTCTTT. Its translation: CRAHLNTEAFF. V is TRBV20-1 and J is TRBJ1-1; D gene uncertain. The CDR3 totals 11 residues. Germline CDR1 DFQATT, CDR2 SNEGSKA (reference sequence).

This sequence joins TRBV28 and TRBJ2-7; 14 nucleotides match TRBD2. V dropped 5 bases and J dropped 5; count of bases not matched to a gene: 8. Germline V gene data show CDR1 as MDHEN and CDR2 as SYDVKM. The CDR3 covers 16 residues. CDR3 coding DNA: TGTGCCAGCAGTGGCTTGACTAGCGGGAGGGTCGACGAGCAGTACTTC. Amino acid sequence: CASSGLTSGRVDEQYF.

The rearrangement joins TRBV19 to TRBJ1-2; 10 bases line up with TRBD1. The CDR3 runs 13 residues. V lost 8 bases and J lost 6; bases outside the gene matches: 6. Per the germline V gene, CDR1 is LNHDA and CDR2 is SQIVND (reference sequence). CDR3 DNA: TGTGCCAGTTGGGACAGGGGTATCAATGGCTACACCTTC. This encodes CASWDRGINGYTF. The full variable domain, with the rest looked up from reference TRBV19 and TRBJ1-2, is DGGITQSPKYLFRKEGQNVTLSCEQNLNHDAMYWYRQDPGQGLRLIYYSQIVNDFQKGDIAEGYSVSREKKESFPLTVTSAQKNPTAFYLCASWDRGINGYTFGSGTRLTVV.

This clone appeared a few times. J is TRBJ1-5 and V is TRBV4-2; TRBD1 might be the D (5 bases). Trimming shortened V by 3 bases and J by 1 base, and 7 bases separated the two germline ends. From germline, CDR1 is LGHNA and CDR2 YNFKEQ. The CDR3 consists of 14 residues. DNA of the CDR3: TGTGCCAGCAGCCAGGGGGTGAGCAATCAGCCCCAGCATTTT. This gives the protein CASSQGVSNQPQHF.

V and J are TRBV28 and TRBJ2-7; possible D gene TRBD1, 5 bases. Trimming stripped 5 bases from V and 3 bases from J, with 14 bases between. CDR1 and CDR2 (germline): MDHEN, SYDVKM. The CDR3 spans 14 residues. The CDR3 is CASSLTRAGYEQYF. CDR3 nucleotides: TGTGCCAGCAGTCTAACCAGGGCTGGCTACGAGCAGTACTTC. Full variable domain (remainder filled in from reference TRBV28 and TRBJ2-7): DVKVTQSSRYLVKRTGEKVFLECVQDMDHENMFWYRQDPGLGLRLIYFSYDVKMKEKGDIPEGYSVSREKKERFSLILESASTNQTSMYLCASSLTRAGYEQYFGPGTRLTVT.

The genes are TRBV5-1 and TRBJ2-5, with D uncertain. V lost 0 bases and J 1 base, leaving 10 bases between the germline ends. The length of the CDR3 is 15 residues. From germline, CDR1 is SGHRS and CDR2 YFSETQ. For the CDR3, the DNA is TGCGCCAGCAGCTTGGCGCGCGGCTTCCAAGAGACCCAGTACTTC. Residues: CASSLARGFQETQYF.

This clone was picked up a small number of times. The genes are TRBV27 and TRBJ1-5; no firm D call. In germline, CDR1 is MNHEY, CDR2 SMNVEV (reference sequence). V was shortened by 7 bases and J by 0 bases, with 7 bases between the two germline ends. The CDR3 extends over 13 amino acids. CDR3 sequence (DNA): TGTGCCAGCAAGCTCTATAGCAATCAGCCCCAGCATTTT. Translating it yields CASKLYSNQPQHF.

This clone occurred a few times. The chain uses TRBV7-8 and TRBJ1-2, with D possibly being TRBD1 (6 bases). Germline V gene lookup returns CDR1 SGHVS and CDR2 FQNEAQ. The CDR3 is made up of 13 amino acids. With 4 bases removed from V and 7 bases from J, the gap between germline ends came to 13 bases. Written as DNA, the CDR3 is TGTGCCAGCAGCTGGACAGATCTTGGTGGCTACACCTTC. This translates into CASSWTDLGGYTF.

This clone was seen only a few times. J is TRBJ2-1 and V is TRBV5-1; D could derive from TRBD1 or TRBD2 (5 bases each). This CDR3 is built from 18 residues. Trimming took 0 bases from V and 2 from J, leaving 18 bases between them. The germline V gene has CDR1 SGHRS and CDR2 YFSETQ. The DNA for the CDR3 is TGCGCCAGCAGCTTGGCCGGGACCCTTCATGCCACCTACAATGAGCAGTTCTTC. It yields the protein CASSLAGTLHATYNEQFF.

In its sample, this clone was seen a few times. V and J are TRBV5-4 and TRBJ2-2; 7 bases align to TRBD2. Germline lookup yields CDR1 SGHNT and CDR2 YYREEE (reference sequence). This CDR3 contains 16 residues. Trimming removed 2 bases from V and 2 bases from J; junction bases left unmatched: 6. In nucleotides, the CDR3 is TGTGCCAGCAGCTTCACGGGACTATCTAACACCGGGGAGCTGTTTTTT. Encoded protein: CASSFTGLSNTGELFF.

The chain uses TRBV9 and TRBJ2-5; perhaps D is TRBD1 or TRBD2 (5 bases each). V shed 3 bases and J shed 5 bases, with 20 bases lying between them. In germline, CDR1 is SGDLS, CDR2 YYNGEE. The length of the CDR3 is 16 residues. The CDR3 reads CASSAPGVGGRETQYF. CDR3 DNA sequence: TGTGCCAGCAGCGCCCCAGGAGTTGGGGGTCGGGAGACCCAGTACTTC.

The V call is TRBV9, the J call TRBJ2-2; D could derive from TRBD1 or TRBD2 (6 bases each). Deletions cut 2 bases from V and 4 bases from J, with 15 bases between. This CDR3 region has 16 residues. The V gene's germline CDR1 is SGDLS and CDR2 YYNGEE. For the CDR3, the DNA is TGTGCCAGCAGCGTTATGGGGGGCACCCCCACCGGGGAGCTGTTTTTT. Translated, it gives CASSVMGGTPTGELFF.

This clone was picked up a small number of times. The chain carries TRBV27 and TRBJ2-7; TRBD1 matches at 8 bases. The CDR3 sequence is 14 residues long. The germline V gene encodes CDR1 MNHEY and CDR2 SMNVEV (reference sequence). After removal of 5 bases from V and 4 bases from J, the junction contained 7 bases not matched to a gene. CDR3 sequence reads: CASSPGTGLYEQYF. The CDR3 nucleotides read TGTGCCAGCAGTCCCGGGACAGGTCTTTACGAGCAGTACTTC.

This clone was counted a few times. The rearrangement links TRBV27 to TRBJ1-5, with unresolved D. There are 14 residues in the CDR3. Germline CDR1 and CDR2: MNHEY and SMNVEV (reference sequence). Trimming removed 2 bases at V and 0 bases at J, with 5 bases between. The CDR3 bases are TGTGCCAGCAGTTTAGGGAGTAGCAATCAGCCCCAGCATTTT. It codes for CASSLGSSNQPQHF.

This clone has more than one count but fewer than ten. The chain has TRBV27 and TRBJ2-1; 7 bases are shared with TRBD2. The CDR3 spans 17 residues. The germline gives CDR1 MNHEY, CDR2 SMNVEV (reference sequence). J gave up 1 base and V 6 bases, and 12 bases lay outside the gene matches. Here the CDR3 DNA reads TGTGCCAGCAGGGGGCTAGCCGGCGGGAGTTCCTACAATGAGCAGTTCTTC. Amino acid sequence: CASRGLAGGSSYNEQFF.

The V gene is TRBV28, the J gene TRBJ2-7; D not resolved. The CDR3 runs to 13 residues. In germline, CDR1 is MDHEN, CDR2 SYDVKM. V was shortened by 2 bases and J by 2 bases, with 7 bases between the two germline ends. The CDR3 protein is CASSLTAAYEQYF. The CDR3 nucleotides read TGTGCCAGCAGTTTAACAGCAGCCTACGAGCAGTACTTC.

By frequency in the sample, this clone is hyperexpanded. The chain has TRBV15 and TRBJ2-6; 7 bases are shared with TRBD1. V was pared by 0 bases and J by 4 bases, with 3 bases of the junction left unmatched. This CDR3 contains 16 residues. Germline assignment: CDR1 LNHNV and CDR2 YYDKDF (reference sequence). CDR3 protein: CATSRDRGLGANVLTF. CDR3 nucleotide sequence: TGTGCCACCAGCAGAGACAGGGGGTTGGGGGCCAACGTCCTGACTTTC.

The V call is TRBV27, the J call TRBJ2-7; D ambiguous. V shed 5 bases and J shed 3 bases, with 11 bases lying between them. The CDR3 sequence is 13 residues long. CDR1 and CDR2 (germline): MNHEY, SMNVEV (reference sequence). CDR3 loop: CASSLYGRYEQYF. CDR3 nucleotide sequence: TGTGCCAGCAGTCTGTACGGACGCTACGAGCAGTACTTC.

The sample holds a few counts of this clone. The V and J genes are TRBV7-9 and TRBJ2-7, with 7 bases matching TRBD1. V lost 2 bases, J lost 6 bases, and 7 bases stayed unmatched. Germline CDR1 is SEHNR and CDR2 is FQNEAQ (reference sequence). The CDR3 runs 14 residues. For the CDR3, the DNA is TGTGCCAGCAGCTTACCTCACACAGGGGCCGAGCAGTACTTC. This translates into CASSLPHTGAEQYF.

This clone was detected a few times. The chain has TRBV30 and TRBJ2-3, with 10 bases fitting TRBD2. CDR1 GTSNPN and CDR2 SVGIG come from the germline V gene (reference sequence). There are 15 residues in the CDR3. V lost 1 base, J lost 4 bases, and 5 bases stayed unmatched. The CDR3 is CAWSDLAGEADTQYF. CDR3 coding DNA: TGTGCCTGGAGTGACCTAGCGGGAGAGGCAGATACGCAGTATTTT.

This clone was seen more than once but under ten times. The chain couples TRBV6-6 to TRBJ1-1; weak D call: TRBD1 (6 bases). This CDR3 region has 11 residues. The ends were cut back, 7 bases at V and 8 bases at J, with 11 bases in the middle. Germline CDR1 is MNHNY and CDR2 is SVGAGI (reference sequence). The CDR3: CASKGGREAFF. The CDR3 DNA reads as TGTGCCAGCAAAGGGGGGCGAGAAGCTTTCTTT.

This clone was recorded a few times. The gene calls are TRBV5-4 and TRBJ2-5; no definite D call. There are 14 residues in the CDR3. The V end lost 4 bases, the J end lost 0 bases, and 10 bases lay between the germline ends. Germline values: CDR1 SGHNT, CDR2 YYREEE (reference sequence). CDR3 nucleotides: TGTGCCAGCAGCCCCCACATGAACCAAGAGACCCAGTACTTC. It yields the protein CASSPHMNQETQYF.